This paragraph reports one T cell receptor beta chain. The data are from a study of cytomegalovirus exposure and HLA in healthy donors. The PCR contained 60 Vbeta and 13 Jbeta primers. Data came from immunoSEQ multiplex PCR; TCRdb stores just in-frame clones and leaves some out. Seen here are more than 150,000 clones, 65% to 85% observed once, and the top ten hold around 1.4%. The CDR3 runs 11 residues. V shed 5 bases and J shed 10 bases, with 11 bases lying between them. Germline CDR1 SEHNR, CDR2 FQNEAQ (reference sequence). Material: PBMCs. The receptor comes from a girl aged 5-17 years in good health and CMV-seropositive. The chain carries TRBV7-9 and TRBJ1-1; no reliable D call. The CDR3 DNA follows: TGTGCCAGCAGCCTTGAGGGAGGAGCTTTCTTT. Translating it yields CASSLEGGAFF.